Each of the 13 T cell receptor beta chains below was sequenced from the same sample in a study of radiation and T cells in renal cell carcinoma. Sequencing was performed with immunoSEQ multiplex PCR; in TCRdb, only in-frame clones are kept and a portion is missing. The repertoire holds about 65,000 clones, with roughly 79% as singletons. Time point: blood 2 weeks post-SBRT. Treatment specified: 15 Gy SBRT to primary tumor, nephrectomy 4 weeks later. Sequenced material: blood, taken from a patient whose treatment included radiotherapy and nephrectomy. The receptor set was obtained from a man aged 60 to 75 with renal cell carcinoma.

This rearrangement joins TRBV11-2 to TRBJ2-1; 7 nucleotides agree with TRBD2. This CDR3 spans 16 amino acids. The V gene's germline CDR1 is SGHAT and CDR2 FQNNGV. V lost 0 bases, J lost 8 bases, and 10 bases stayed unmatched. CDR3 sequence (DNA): TGTGCCAGCAGCTTAGACCCGGGGGGACTTGGCCATGAGCAGTTCTTC. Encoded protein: CASSLDPGGLGHEQFF.

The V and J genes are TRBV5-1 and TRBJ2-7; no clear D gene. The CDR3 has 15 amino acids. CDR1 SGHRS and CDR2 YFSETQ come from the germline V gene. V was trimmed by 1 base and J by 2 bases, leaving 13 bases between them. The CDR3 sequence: CASSLLDVGPYEQYV. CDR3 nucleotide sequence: TGCGCCAGCAGCTTGCTCGACGTAGGGCCCTACGAGCAGTACGTC.

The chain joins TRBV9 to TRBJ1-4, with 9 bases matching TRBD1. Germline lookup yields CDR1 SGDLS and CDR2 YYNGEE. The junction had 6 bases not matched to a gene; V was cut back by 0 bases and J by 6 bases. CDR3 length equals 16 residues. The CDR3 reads CASSVGHRGRDEKLFF. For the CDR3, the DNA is TGTGCCAGCAGCGTAGGGCACAGGGGGCGGGATGAAAAACTGTTTTTT.

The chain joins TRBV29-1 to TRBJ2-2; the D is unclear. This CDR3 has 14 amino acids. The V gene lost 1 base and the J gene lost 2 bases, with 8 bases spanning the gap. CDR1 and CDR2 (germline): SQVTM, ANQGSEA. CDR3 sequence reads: CSVEGRRNTGELFF. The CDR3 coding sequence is TGCAGCGTTGAAGGGCGCCGTAACACCGGGGAGCTGTTTTTT.

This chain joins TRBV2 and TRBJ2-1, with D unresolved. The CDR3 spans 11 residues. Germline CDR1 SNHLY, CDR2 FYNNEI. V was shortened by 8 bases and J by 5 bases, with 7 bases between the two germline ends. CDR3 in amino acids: CASSQDNEQFF. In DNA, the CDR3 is TGTGCCAGCTCCCAGGACAATGAGCAGTTCTTC. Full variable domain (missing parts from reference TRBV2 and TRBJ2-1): EPEVTQTPSHQVTQMGQEVILRCVPISNHLYFYWYRQILGQKVEFLVSFYNNEISEKSEIFDDQFSVERPDGSNFTLKIRSTKLEDSAMYFCASSQDNEQFFGPGTRLTVL.

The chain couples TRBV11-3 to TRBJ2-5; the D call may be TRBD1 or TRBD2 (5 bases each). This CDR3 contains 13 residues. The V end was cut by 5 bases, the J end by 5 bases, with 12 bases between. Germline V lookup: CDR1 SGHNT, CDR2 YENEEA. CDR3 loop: CASSLGDLETQYF. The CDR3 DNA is TGTGCCAGCAGCCTCGGGGACCTGGAGACCCAGTACTTC.

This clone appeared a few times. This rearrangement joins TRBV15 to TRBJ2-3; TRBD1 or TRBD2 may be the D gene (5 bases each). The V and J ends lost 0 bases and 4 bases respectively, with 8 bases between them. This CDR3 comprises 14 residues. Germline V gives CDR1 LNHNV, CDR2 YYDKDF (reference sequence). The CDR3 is CATSRETGPDTQYF. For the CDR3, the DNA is TGTGCCACCAGCAGAGAAACGGGGCCAGATACGCAGTATTTT.

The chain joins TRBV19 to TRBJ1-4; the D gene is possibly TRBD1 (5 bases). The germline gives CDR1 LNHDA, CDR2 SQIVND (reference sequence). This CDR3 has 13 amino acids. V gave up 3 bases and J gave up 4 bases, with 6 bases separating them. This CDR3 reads CASSIGHNEKLFF. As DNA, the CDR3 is TGTGCCAGTAGTATCGGACATAATGAAAAACTGTTTTTT.

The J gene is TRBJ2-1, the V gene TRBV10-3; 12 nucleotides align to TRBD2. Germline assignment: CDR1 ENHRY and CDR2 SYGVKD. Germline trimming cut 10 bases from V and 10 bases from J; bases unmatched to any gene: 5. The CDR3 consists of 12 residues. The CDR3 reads CATLGLAGEQFF. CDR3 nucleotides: TGTGCCACACTAGGACTAGCGGGGGAGCAGTTCTTC.

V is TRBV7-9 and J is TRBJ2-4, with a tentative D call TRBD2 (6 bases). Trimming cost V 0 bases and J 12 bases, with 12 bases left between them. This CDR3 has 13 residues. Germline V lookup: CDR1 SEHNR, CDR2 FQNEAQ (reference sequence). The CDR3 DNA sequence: TGTGCCAGCAGCTTAGCTTTGGGGCGGGATCAGTACTTC. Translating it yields CASSLALGRDQYF.

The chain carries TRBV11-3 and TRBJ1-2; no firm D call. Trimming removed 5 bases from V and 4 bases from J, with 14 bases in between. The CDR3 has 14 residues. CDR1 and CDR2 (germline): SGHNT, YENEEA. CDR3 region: CASSQDGFSYGYTF. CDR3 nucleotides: TGTGCCAGCAGCCAGGATGGTTTTAGCTATGGCTACACCTTC.

The CDR3 protein is CASSLSSGSGNTIYF. The CDR3 DNA is TGTGCCAGCAGTTTAAGTTCAGGGTCTGGAAACACCATATATTTT. J is TRBJ1-3 and V is TRBV27; TRBD1 is a possible D gene (5 bases). Germline V gene lookup returns CDR1 MNHEY and CDR2 SMNVEV (reference sequence). The CDR3 has 15 amino acids. The V gene lost 2 bases and the J gene lost 1 base, with 9 bases spanning the gap.

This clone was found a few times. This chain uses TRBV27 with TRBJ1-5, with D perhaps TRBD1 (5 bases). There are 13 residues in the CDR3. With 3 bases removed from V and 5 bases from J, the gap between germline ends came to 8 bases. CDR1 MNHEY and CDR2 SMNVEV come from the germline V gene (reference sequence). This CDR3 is CASSFGGDQPQHF. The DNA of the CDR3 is TGTGCCAGCAGTTTCGGGGGGGATCAGCCCCAGCATTTT.